This T cell receptor (beta chain) appears in the sequencing data of a study of OX40 agonist ivuxolimab in advanced cancers. Study context: The study treated patients with ivuxolimab, an agonistic anti-OX40 (CD134) antibody. Allowance was made for prior anti-PD-1, anti-PD-L1 or anti-CTLA-4 therapy, and about 44% had some.

The data were produced by immunoSEQ multiplex PCR, yet TCRdb's version contains in-frame clones alone and is incomplete. The table includes about 15,000 clones, about 89% detected once. CDR3 length: 11 residues. The V gene lost 0 bases and the J gene lost 6 bases, with 5 bases spanning the gap. Germline CDR1 reads DFQATT; CDR2 reads SNEGSKA (reference sequence). Findings and limits, study-wide: Determination of antigen specificity was not performed for the expanded peripheral T cells.

This clone was found a few times. The target antigen is unknown. Here the sequenced sample was CD4+ or CD8+ T cells sorted from blood, taken in a trial of the OX40 agonist ivuxolimab. This chain links TRBV20-1 with TRBJ1-1; D is unresolved. The TCR originated in an adult with an advanced solid tumor such as melanoma, head and neck, liver or kidney cancer. As DNA, the CDR3 is TGCAGTGCTAGAGATGTCCCTGAAGCTTTCTTT. Translating gives CSARDVPEAFF.